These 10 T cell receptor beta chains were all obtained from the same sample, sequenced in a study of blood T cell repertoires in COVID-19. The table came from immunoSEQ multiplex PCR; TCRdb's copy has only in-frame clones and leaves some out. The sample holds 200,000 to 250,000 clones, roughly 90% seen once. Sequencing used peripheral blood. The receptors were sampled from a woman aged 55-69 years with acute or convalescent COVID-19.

The CDR3 region is CASSYGPSGSRNEQFF. CDR3 DNA: TGTGCCAGCAGTTACGGGCCTAGCGGGAGTAGGAATGAGCAGTTCTTC. V gene TRBV6-2 or TRBV6-3 combines with J gene TRBJ2-1; 10 bases match TRBD2. CDR1 MNHEY and CDR2 SVGEGT come from the germline V gene. V was clipped by 2 bases and J by 7 bases; unmatched bases: 8. The CDR3 is 16 residues long.

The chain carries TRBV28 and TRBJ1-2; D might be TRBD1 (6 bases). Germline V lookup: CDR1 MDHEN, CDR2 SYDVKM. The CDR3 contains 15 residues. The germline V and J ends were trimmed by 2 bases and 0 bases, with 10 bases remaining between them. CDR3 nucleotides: TGTGCCAGCAGTTTAGGGGGGGGCACTAACTATGGCTACACCTTC. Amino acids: CASSLGGGTNYGYTF.

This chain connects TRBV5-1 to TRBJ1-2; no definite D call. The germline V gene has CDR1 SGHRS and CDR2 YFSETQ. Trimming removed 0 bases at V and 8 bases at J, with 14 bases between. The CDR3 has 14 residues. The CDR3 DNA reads TGCGCCAGCAGCTTGGAACCCCGGGTGTCGGGCTACACCTTC. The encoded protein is CASSLEPRVSGYTF. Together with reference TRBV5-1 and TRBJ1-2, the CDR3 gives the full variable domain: KAGVTQTPRYLIKTRGQQVTLSCSPISGHRSVSWYQQTPGQGLQFLFEYFSETQRNKGNFPGRFSGRQFSNSRSEMNVSTLELGDSALYLCASSLEPRVSGYTFGSGTRLTVV.

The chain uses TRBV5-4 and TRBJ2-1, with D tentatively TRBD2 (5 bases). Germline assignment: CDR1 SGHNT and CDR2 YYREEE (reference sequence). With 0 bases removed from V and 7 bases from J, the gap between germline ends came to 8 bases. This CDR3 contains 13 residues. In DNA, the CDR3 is TGTGCCAGCAGCTTGGACGGGAAAAATGAGCAGTTCTTC. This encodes CASSLDGKNEQFF.

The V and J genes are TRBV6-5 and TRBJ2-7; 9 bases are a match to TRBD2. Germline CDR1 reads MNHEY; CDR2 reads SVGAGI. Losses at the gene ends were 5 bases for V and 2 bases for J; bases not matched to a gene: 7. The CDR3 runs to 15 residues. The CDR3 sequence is CASSPSGMTTYEQYF. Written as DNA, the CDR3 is TGTGCCAGCAGTCCTAGCGGGATGACTACCTACGAGCAGTACTTC.

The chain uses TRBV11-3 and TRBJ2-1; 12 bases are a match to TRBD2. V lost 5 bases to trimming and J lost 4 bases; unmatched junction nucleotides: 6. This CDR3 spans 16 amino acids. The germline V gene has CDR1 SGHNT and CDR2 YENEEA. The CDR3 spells CASSPTGTSGYNEQFF. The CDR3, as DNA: TGTGCCAGCAGCCCCACCGGGACTAGCGGGTACAATGAGCAGTTCTTC.

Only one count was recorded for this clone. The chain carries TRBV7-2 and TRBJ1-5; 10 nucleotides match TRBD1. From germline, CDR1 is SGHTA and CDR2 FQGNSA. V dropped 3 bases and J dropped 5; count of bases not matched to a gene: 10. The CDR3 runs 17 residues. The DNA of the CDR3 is TGTGCCAGCAGCTTGGAGCTCGACAGGGGGCCTTATCAGCCCCAGCATTTT. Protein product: CASSLELDRGPYQPQHF.

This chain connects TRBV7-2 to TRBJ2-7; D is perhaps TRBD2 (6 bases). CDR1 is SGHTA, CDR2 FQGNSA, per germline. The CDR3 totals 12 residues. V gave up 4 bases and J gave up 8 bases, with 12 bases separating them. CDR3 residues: CASSSFGGQQYF. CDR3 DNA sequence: TGTGCCAGCAGCTCCTTCGGGGGACAGCAGTACTTC.

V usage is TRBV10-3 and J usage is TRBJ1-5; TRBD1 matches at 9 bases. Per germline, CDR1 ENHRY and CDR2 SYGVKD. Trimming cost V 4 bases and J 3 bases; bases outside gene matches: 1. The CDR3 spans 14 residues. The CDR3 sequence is CAISGTGANQPQHF. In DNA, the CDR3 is TGTGCCATCAGTGGGACAGGGGCCAATCAGCCCCAGCATTTT.

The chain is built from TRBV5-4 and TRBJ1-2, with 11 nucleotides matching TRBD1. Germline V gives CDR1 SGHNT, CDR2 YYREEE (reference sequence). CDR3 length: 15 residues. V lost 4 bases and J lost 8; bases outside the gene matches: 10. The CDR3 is CASSARTGGSGGYTF. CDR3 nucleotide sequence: TGTGCCAGCAGCGCCAGGACAGGGGGCTCGGGGGGCTACACCTTC.